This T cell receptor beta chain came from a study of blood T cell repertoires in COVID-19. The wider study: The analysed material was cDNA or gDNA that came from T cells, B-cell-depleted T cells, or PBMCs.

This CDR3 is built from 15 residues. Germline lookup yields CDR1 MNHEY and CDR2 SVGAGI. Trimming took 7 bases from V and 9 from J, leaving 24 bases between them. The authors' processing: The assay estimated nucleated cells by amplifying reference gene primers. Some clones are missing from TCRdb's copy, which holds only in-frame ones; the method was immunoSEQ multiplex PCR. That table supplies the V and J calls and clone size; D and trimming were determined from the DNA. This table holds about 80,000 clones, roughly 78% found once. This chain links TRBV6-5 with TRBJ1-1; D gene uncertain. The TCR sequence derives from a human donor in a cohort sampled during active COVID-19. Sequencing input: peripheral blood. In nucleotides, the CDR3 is TGTGCCAGCAACGATTCATCAGGCCAGAAAAAGAAAGCTTTCTTT. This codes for CASNDSSGQKKKAFF.